This passage covers 7 T cell receptor beta chains from one sample sequenced in a study of vaccination and CD4 T cells after COVID-19. Their antigens are not known. Cultured CD4+ T-cell DNA underwent Oncomine TCR Beta short-read sequencing. TCRdb itself ran the PCR reads through MiXCR, one entry per CDR3 protein. The sample lists about 20,000 distinct CDR3 sequences; 60% were seen once. Treatment specified: roughly 11-day PBMC culture with coronavirus spike peptide pools or control peptides (ViraFEST assay). Sequenced material: CD4+ T cells from blood, cultured in vitro, taken after SARS-CoV-2 vaccination. These receptors were collected from a human donor who had recovered from COVID-19.

This chain uses TRBV21-1 with TRBJ1-2; the D call in the table, TRBD1, was not verified against the DNA. TRBV21-1 is recorded as a pseudogene. The CDR3 length is 16 residues. CDR3 sequence: CASSKTGQGGLKGYTF. The DNA of the CDR3 is TGTGCCAGCAGCAAAACAGGACAGGGGGGACTTAAAGGCTACACCTTC.

The chain couples TRBV4-1 to TRBJ1-1; D gene uncertain. The length of the CDR3 is 17 residues. V was clipped by 4 bases and J by 1 base, with 19 bases between them. Germline loops: CDR1 MGHRA, CDR2 YSYEKL. For the CDR3, the DNA is TGCGCCAGCAGCCTAACCGTATTCGGGTTTTCGAACACTGAAGCTTTCTTT. Protein sequence: CASSLTVFGFSNTEAFF.

The gene calls are TRBV6-1 and TRBJ1-5; D is uncertain. The germline V gene has CDR1 MNHNS and CDR2 SASEGT. The CDR3 extends over 14 amino acids. Trimming shortened V by 9 bases and J by 3 bases, and 15 bases separated the two germline ends. The CDR3 region has the DNA TGTGCCAGTCATCCCCTTGGGATCAATCAGCCCCAGCATTTT. It codes for CASHPLGINQPQHF.

The rearrangement uses TRBV19 and TRBJ1-1; a possible D gene is TRBD1 (5 bases). Germline CDR1 LNHDA, CDR2 SQIVND (reference sequence). CDR3 length: 16 amino acids. Trimming stripped 2 bases from V and 4 bases from J, with 17 bases between. This CDR3 reads CASSIFGGDWLTEAFF. For the CDR3, the DNA is TGTGCCAGTAGTATATTTGGGGGTGACTGGCTCACTGAAGCTTTCTTT.

The chain links TRBV6-5 to TRBJ1-3; no clear D. The CDR3 sequence is 15 residues long. The germline CDR1 and CDR2 sequences are MNHEY and SVGAGI. Trimming cost V 0 bases and J 3 bases, with 9 bases left between them. The CDR3 nucleotides read TGTGCCAGCAGTTACTCGAACGGGGTTGGAAACACCATATATTTT. Amino acids: CASSYSNGVGNTIYF.

The chain's CDR3 is CSARVGSDIQYF. The CDR3 bases are TGCAGTGCTAGAGTAGGCTCAGACATTCAGTACTTC. V and J are TRBV20-1 and TRBJ2-4; unclear D gene. Germline loops: CDR1 DFQATT, CDR2 SNEGSKA (reference sequence). Trimming left V 1 base short and J 8 bases short, with 9 bases between. The CDR3 consists of 12 residues.

The rearrangement joins TRBV27 to TRBJ2-1; D is uncertain. The V and J ends lost 2 bases and 0 bases respectively, with 8 bases between them. Germline V lookup: CDR1 MNHEY, CDR2 SMNVEV (reference sequence). The CDR3 loop spans 15 amino acids. Here the CDR3 reads CASSLTSASYNEQFF. Here the CDR3 DNA reads TGTGCCAGCAGTTTAACCAGCGCCTCCTACAATGAGCAGTTCTTC.